This T cell receptor beta chain was sequenced in a study of blood T cell repertoires in COVID-19. Overall study: Sites across the United States, Italy and Spain contributed samples from acute and convalescent COVID-19. Sources were T cells, B-cell-depleted T cells, or PBMCs; the material itself was cDNA or gDNA.

Authors' methods: Reference gene primer amplification gave nucleated cell count estimates. Clones were sequenced by immunoSEQ multiplex PCR, and TCRdb holds only the in-frame ones, with some missing. V and J calls and clone size are given by that table; D and trimming were obtained from the DNA. Of some 200,000 clones in the sample, approximately 90% were seen once. This clone was detected only once. The germline CDR1 and CDR2 sequences are SGHDN and FVKESK. CDR3 length: 14 amino acids. The V end lost 7 bases, the J end lost 0 bases, and 12 bases lay between the germline ends. This chain connects TRBV14 to TRBJ1-1; weak D call: TRBD1 (5 bases). The sample taken for sequencing was peripheral blood. The TCR originated in a man aged 45 to 65 with acute or convalescent COVID-19. The CDR3 sequence: CASNHGHLNTEAFF. Here the CDR3 DNA reads TGTGCCAGCAACCACGGACACCTGAACACTGAAGCTTTCTTT.